The 25 T cell receptor beta chains in this list originate from one sample, sequenced in a study of neoadjuvant nivolumab and ipilimumab in lung cancer. This table comes from immunoSEQ multiplex PCR, and its TCRdb copy is limited to in-frame clones, with some not included. The sample includes about 26,000 clones, around four fifths of them seen just once. The material was tumor tissue, obtained after neoadjuvant nivolumab, alone or with ipilimumab, at or shortly before surgery. Receptors were obtained from an adult with non-small cell lung cancer.

The J gene is TRBJ2-1, the V gene TRBV7-9, with D perhaps matching TRBD1 (5 bases). V lost 1 base, J lost 3 bases, and 10 bases lay in between. The CDR3 extends over 15 amino acids. Germline V gene lookup returns CDR1 SEHNR and CDR2 FQNEAQ (reference sequence). This CDR3 is CASSLGQRVYNEQFF. DNA of the CDR3: TGTGCCAGCAGCTTAGGACAGAGAGTCTACAATGAGCAGTTCTTC.

This clone was counted a few times. The chain couples TRBV27 to TRBJ1-1, with TRBD1 as a possible D gene (6 bases). This CDR3 has 15 residues. Germline V gene sequence: CDR1 MNHEY, CDR2 SMNVEV (reference sequence). Between the trimmed V and J ends, which lost 8 bases and 1 base, there was a span of 17 bases. The CDR3 coding sequence is TGTGCCAGCCTCAGGGGTGGACAGCGGAACACTGAAGCTTTCTTT. Translated: CASLRGGQRNTEAFF.

This clone was recorded only once. The V gene is TRBV18, the J gene TRBJ1-2; 10 bases match TRBD1. The ends lost 0 bases at V and 3 bases at J; junction bases unmatched: 7. Germline lookup yields CDR1 KGHSH and CDR2 LQKENI. The CDR3 runs to 17 residues. CDR3 in DNA: TGTGCCAGCTCACCACCGACAGGGGGCGTTCGGGACTATGGCTACACCTTC. This sequence encodes CASSPPTGGVRDYGYTF. Complete variable domain (other parts from reference TRBV18 and TRBJ1-2): NAGVMQNPRHLVRRRGQEARLRCSPMKGHSHVYWYRQLPEEGLKFMVYLQKENIIDESGMPKERFSAEFPKEGPSILRIQQVVRGDSAAYFCASSPPTGGVRDYGYTFGSGTRLTVV.

This rearrangement joins TRBV7-2 to TRBJ2-6; D is unresolved. This CDR3 is built from 16 residues. Per germline, CDR1 SGHTA and CDR2 FQGNSA. V lost 0 bases and J 1 base, leaving 7 bases between the germline ends. This CDR3 is CASSLAFFSGANVLTF. In DNA, the CDR3 is TGTGCCAGCAGCTTAGCGTTTTTTTCTGGGGCCAACGTCCTGACTTTC.

The chain uses TRBV11-1 and TRBJ2-1, with D maybe TRBD2 (6 bases). This CDR3 contains 15 residues. Deletions cut 7 bases from V and 7 bases from J, with 20 bases between. Germline CDR1 is SGHAT and CDR2 is FQDESV (reference sequence). The CDR3 DNA follows: TGTGCCAGCAACCTCAGACTAGGGATAATGAATGAGCAGTTCTTC. Amino acid sequence: CASNLRLGIMNEQFF.

This clone has a handful of counts. Germline and junction disagree at one end, which may indicate a read error. The chain links TRBV29-1 to TRBJ1-2; D gene uncertain. CDR1 is SQVTM, CDR2 ANQGSEA, per germline. The CDR3 spans 10 residues. The CDR3 DNA reads TGCAGCGTTGCTCCCGACGGCTCCGCCTTC. It specifies CSVAPDGSAF.

The chain recombines TRBV5-1 with TRBJ2-7; TRBD2 matches 8 bases. Trimming removed 0 bases from V and 2 bases from J; junction bases left unmatched: 4. Germline V gene lookup returns CDR1 SGHRS and CDR2 YFSETQ. There are 15 residues in the CDR3. CDR3 DNA sequence: TGCGCCAGCAGCTTGGCGGAGCGGGAGCCCTACGAGCAGTACTTC. This translates into CASSLAEREPYEQYF.

The chain carries TRBV2 and TRBJ1-2, with D perhaps TRBD1 (6 bases). Germline lookup yields CDR1 SNHLY and CDR2 FYNNEI. The CDR3 runs 14 residues. V was shortened by 8 bases and J by 2 bases, with 15 bases between the two germline ends. CDR3 coding DNA: TGTGCCAGCGAGGACCGCACAGGGAACTATGGCTACACCTTC. Amino acids: CASEDRTGNYGYTF.

Details on this clone: Different DNA sequences within this sample yield the same CDR3. The chain is built from TRBV30 and TRBJ2-7; 9 bases agree with TRBD1. The CDR3 contains 14 residues. The junction had 8 bases not matched to a gene; V was cut back by 3 bases and J by 5 bases. Germline CDR1 GTSNPN, CDR2 SVGIG (reference sequence). CDR3 sequence (DNA): TGTGCCTGGAGCCCTATGGACAGGGGCCACGAGCAGTACTTC. It translates to CAWSPMDRGHEQYF. Together with reference TRBV30 and TRBJ2-7, the CDR3 gives the full variable domain: SQTIHQWPATLVQPVGSPLSLECTVEGTSNPNLYWYRQAAGRGLQLLFYSVGIGQISSEVPQNLSASRPQDRQFILSSKKLLLSDSGFYLCAWSPMDRGHEQYFGPGTRLTVT.

V and J are TRBV7-9 and TRBJ2-7, with TRBD1 identical over 8 bases. Germline trimming cut 4 bases from V and 4 bases from J; bases unmatched to any gene: 6. Per the germline V gene, CDR1 is SEHNR and CDR2 is FQNEAQ (reference sequence). The CDR3 is made up of 14 amino acids. This CDR3 is CASSSNRGDYEQYF. Written as DNA, the CDR3 is TGTGCCAGCAGCTCAAACAGGGGGGATTACGAGCAGTACTTC.

V gene TRBV5-1 combines with J gene TRBJ2-3; D is perhaps TRBD2 (5 bases). Trimming shortened V by 0 bases and J by 0 bases, and 11 bases separated the two germline ends. This CDR3 is 16 amino acids long. The germline CDR1 and CDR2 sequences are SGHRS and YFSETQ. The CDR3 sequence is CASSLVPGDSTDTQYF. DNA of the CDR3: TGCGCCAGCAGCTTGGTACCCGGGGATAGCACAGATACGCAGTATTTT.

V is TRBV7-2 and J is TRBJ1-1; D not certain. Trimming left V 1 base short and J 11 bases short, with 14 bases between. Germline CDR1 reads SGHTA; CDR2 reads FQGNSA. The CDR3 contains 13 residues. The CDR3 sequence: CASSLVTMGAAFF. The CDR3 coding sequence is TGTGCCAGCAGCTTAGTGACGATGGGCGCGGCTTTCTTT.

The rearrangement uses TRBV25-1 and TRBJ2-7; TRBD2 matches 8 bases. J was trimmed by 2 bases and V by 5 bases; bases with no gene match: 8. This CDR3 has 15 residues. The germline gives CDR1 MGHDK, CDR2 SYGVNS. The CDR3 sequence is CASSPRLAWAYEQYF. The CDR3 bases are TGTGCCAGCAGTCCAAGACTAGCGTGGGCCTACGAGCAGTACTTC.

The rearrangement links TRBV12-5 to TRBJ1-1, with no clear D. The germline V gene encodes CDR1 LGHNT and CDR2 FRNRAP. Trimming cost V 4 bases and J 4 bases, with 13 bases left between them. CDR3 length equals 14 residues. The CDR3 here is CASGSGTLTTEAFF. The CDR3 DNA reads TGTGCTAGTGGTTCCGGAACCTTAACCACTGAAGCTTTCTTT.

The V gene is TRBV7-3, the J gene TRBJ2-2; D gene uncertain. Germline V CDR1 and CDR2: SGHTA, FQGTGA. There are 13 residues in the CDR3. The V and J ends lost 5 bases and 6 bases respectively, with 10 bases between them. CDR3 region: CASSAYSSGELFF. The CDR3 DNA reads as TGTGCCAGCAGCGCCTACAGTTCCGGGGAGCTGTTTTTT. The complete variable domain, with remaining parts taken from reference TRBV7-3 and TRBJ2-2, reads GAGVSQTPSNKVTEKGKYVELRCDPISGHTALYWYRQSLGQGPEFLIYFQGTGAADDSGLPNDRFFAVRPEGSVSTLKIQRTERGDSAVYLCASSAYSSGELFFGEGSRLTVL.

V is TRBV5-4 and J is TRBJ2-1, with a tentative D call TRBD2 (5 bases). V was cut by 9 bases and J by 3 bases, with 13 bases left in between. This CDR3 has 13 residues. The germline CDR1 and CDR2 sequences are SGHNT and YYREEE (reference sequence). The CDR3 DNA follows: TGTGCCACCCAGTTGGGGAGCTACAATGAGCAGTTCTTC. Residues: CATQLGSYNEQFF.

The chain carries TRBV29-1 and TRBJ2-7, with D maybe TRBD2 (5 bases). From germline, CDR1 is SQVTM and CDR2 ANQGSEA. Deletions cut 4 bases from V and 6 bases from J, with 16 bases between. CDR3 length: 13 residues. The CDR3 reads CSVGEGPPTEQYF. The CDR3 coding sequence is TGCAGCGTTGGAGAGGGTCCTCCCACCGAGCAGTACTTC.

The chain recombines TRBV10-2 with TRBJ2-5; 7 positions agree with TRBD1. CDR3 length: 12 amino acids. With V trimmed by 8 bases and J by 2 bases, 2 bases remained unmatched. Germline lookup yields CDR1 WSHSY and CDR2 SAAADI. CDR3: CASEGQQETQYF. The CDR3 bases are TGCGCCAGCGAGGGACAGCAAGAGACCCAGTACTTC.

This clone is a singleton in its sample. This chain links TRBV6-1 with TRBJ1-5; D may be TRBD1 (6 bases). This CDR3 spans 15 amino acids. V gave up 6 bases and J gave up 0 bases, with 12 bases separating them. Germline CDR1 MNHNS, CDR2 SASEGT. Written as DNA, the CDR3 is TGTGCCAGCAGGCCAGGGGCCTTTAGCAATCAGCCCCAGCATTTT. Translated: CASRPGAFSNQPQHF.

This chain uses TRBV11-1 with TRBJ1-1; D unclear. CDR3 length: 12 amino acids. V was trimmed by 2 bases and J by 4 bases, leaving 5 bases between them. The V gene's germline CDR1 is SGHAT and CDR2 FQDESV (reference sequence). The CDR3 is CASSLYGTEAFF. Here the CDR3 DNA reads TGTGCCAGCAGCTTATACGGCACTGAAGCTTTCTTT.

The genes are TRBV18 and TRBJ1-3; D is possibly TRBD1 (5 bases). The CDR3 extends over 14 amino acids. In germline, CDR1 is KGHSH, CDR2 LQKENI. Trimming removed 0 bases from V and 2 bases from J, with 5 bases in between. In DNA form, the CDR3 reads TGTGCCAGCTCACCACCAGGGGCTGGAAACACCATATATTTT. Translation: CASSPPGAGNTIYF.

The genes are TRBV11-3 and TRBJ2-2; D not resolved. The V end was cut by 4 bases, the J end by 7 bases, with 10 bases between. Germline values: CDR1 SGHNT, CDR2 YENEEA. The CDR3 loop spans 13 amino acids. The CDR3 protein is CASSSRWDGELFF. The DNA of the CDR3 is TGTGCCAGCAGCTCTCGGTGGGACGGGGAGCTGTTTTTT.

This clone showed up just a few times. The V call is TRBV7-7, the J call TRBJ2-3; D uncertain. Germline V gene data show CDR1 as SSHAT and CDR2 as FNYEAQ (reference sequence). Trimming stripped 5 bases from V and 5 bases from J, with 11 bases between. CDR3 length equals 13 residues. This CDR3 is CASSLDVLDTQYF. CDR3 nucleotides: TGTGCCAGCAGCCTAGACGTGCTAGATACGCAGTATTTT.

This chain links TRBV4-3 with TRBJ1-2, with a tentative D call TRBD1 (6 bases). This CDR3 spans 16 amino acids. The germline V gene has CDR1 LGHNA and CDR2 YSLEER. The V end was cut by 0 bases, the J end by 4 bases, with 15 bases between. The chain's CDR3 is CASSQDSGTGTYGYTF. CDR3 in DNA: TGCGCCAGCAGCCAAGATTCCGGTACAGGGACCTATGGCTACACCTTC.

This clone has only a few counts. The CDR3 DNA is TGCGCCAGCAGCTTGACCCGACTGGATACGCAGTATTTT. Residues: CASSLTRLDTQYF. The chain combines TRBV5-1 with TRBJ2-3; D ambiguous. Per germline, CDR1 SGHRS and CDR2 YFSETQ. The CDR3 covers 13 residues. V was trimmed by 1 base and J by 6 bases, leaving 9 bases between them.